Below, 5 T cell receptor beta chains from the same sample are listed, as sequenced in a study of blood T cells in healthy people across ages. A second PCR, run for about 7 to 11 cycles, used a sample-barcoded 5' primer plus a J-beta primer mix. Each CDR3 protein gets one entry after TCRdb re-called the 5' RACE reads with MiXCR. The sample yields approximately 600,000 distinct CDR3 sequences, under 70% seen once. Sequenced sample: blood. Receptor source: a man aged 55 to 70 in good health.

The chain is built from TRBV4-2 and TRBJ2-3, with 8 positions matching TRBD2. Germline CDR1 and CDR2: LGHNA and YNFKEQ. The CDR3 spans 16 residues. V lost 4 bases to trimming and J lost 8 bases; unmatched junction nucleotides: 14. The CDR3 coding sequence is TGTGCCAGCAGCCCAGCAGAGCTGGCGGGGGGAGTTACGCAGTATTTT. Protein sequence: CASSPAELAGGVTQYF.

The gene calls are TRBV21-1 and TRBJ2-5; whether TRBD1, the table's D call, matches the DNA was not checked. TRBV21-1 is a pseudogene segment. CDR3 size: 15 residues. The CDR3 region is CASSNSDRAQETQYF. The CDR3, as DNA: TGTGCCAGCAGCAATTCGGACAGGGCCCAAGAGACCCAGTACTTC.

This clonotype was seen a handful of times. Written as DNA, the CDR3 is TGTGCCAGCAGTCAGCGGCTCTTTGGAGCTGAAGCTTTCTTT. Amino acid sequence: CASSQRLFGAEAFF. This chain uses TRBV27 with TRBJ1-1; D call uncertain. Germline-derived CDR1 and CDR2 are MNHEY and SMNVEV (reference sequence). The CDR3 extends over 14 amino acids. V was clipped by 5 bases and J by 6 bases, with 16 bases between them.

The chain links TRBV4-1 to TRBJ2-5, with D possibly being TRBD2 (6 bases). Germline V gene sequence: CDR1 MGHRA, CDR2 YSYEKL. Trimming shortened V by 0 bases and J by 5 bases, and 13 bases separated the two germline ends. The length of the CDR3 is 15 residues. The CDR3 here is CASSQDSGVGETQYF. The CDR3 DNA is TGCGCCAGCAGCCAAGATTCGGGGGTAGGGGAGACCCAGTACTTC.

The J gene is TRBJ2-6, the V gene TRBV6-1, with TRBD1 matching 8 bases. V was clipped by 1 base and J by 4 bases; unmatched bases: 9. Looked up from germline, CDR1 is MNHNS and CDR2 is SASEGT. This CDR3 is 18 amino acids long. The CDR3 nucleotides are TGTGCCAGCAGTGAAGTGGGGAACAGGGGGTCCGGGGCCAACGTCCTGACTTTC. Its translation is CASSEVGNRGSGANVLTF.